The 17 T cell receptor beta chains in this list originate from one sample, sequenced in a study of shared clonotypes between healthy human individuals. Sequencing was performed with immunoSEQ multiplex PCR; in TCRdb, only in-frame clones are kept and a portion is missing. This sample yields about 730,000 clones, of which 72% are seen a single time; more than 1.5% belongs to the top ten. Sample: memory CD4+ T cells sorted from blood. Regarding subset: CD45RA-negative fraction. The source of these receptors is a woman in her 30s in good health.

The chain is built from TRBV7-2 and TRBJ1-6; possible D gene TRBD1, 6 bases. Germline CDR1 reads SGHTA; CDR2 reads FQGNSA. V lost 2 bases to trimming and J lost 6 bases, with 11 bases between them. CDR3 size: 15 residues. The DNA for the CDR3 is TGTGCCAGCAGCTTATTACAGGGAACTAATTCACCCCTCCACTTT. This encodes CASSLLQGTNSPLHF. Full variable domain (remainder filled in from reference TRBV7-2 and TRBJ1-6): GAGVSQSPSNKVTEKGKDVELRCDPISGHTALYWYRQSLGQGLEFLIYFQGNSAPDKSGLPSDRFSAERTGGSVSTLTIQRTQQEDSAVYLCASSLLQGTNSPLHFGNGTRLTVT.

The chain is built from TRBV28 and TRBJ1-4, with D perhaps TRBD1 (6 bases). The CDR3 loop spans 15 amino acids. Germline CDR1 reads MDHEN; CDR2 reads SYDVKM. Trimming left V 6 bases short and J 3 bases short, with 14 bases between. The CDR3 region is CASRLQGQANEKLFF. For the CDR3, the DNA is TGTGCCAGCAGATTACAGGGACAAGCTAATGAAAAACTGTTTTTT.

J is TRBJ2-1 and V is TRBV18; D gene ambiguous. This CDR3 comprises 17 residues. Germline values: CDR1 KGHSH, CDR2 LQKENI. V dropped 3 bases and J dropped 2 bases, with 17 bases sitting between them. The CDR3 here is CASSPSLTNVAYNEQFF. CDR3 nucleotide sequence: TGTGCCAGCTCACCCTCCTTAACGAACGTTGCCTACAATGAGCAGTTCTTC.

This clone has only a few counts. Mismatch with germline at one junction end may stem from a read error. The chain recombines TRBV25-1 with TRBJ2-3; perhaps TRBD2 as D (6 bases). Germline lookup yields CDR1 MGHDK and CDR2 SYGVNS. This CDR3 is built from 15 residues. The CDR3 sequence is CASGESSGNTDTQYF. CDR3 nucleotide sequence: TGTGCCAGCGGTGAGAGTAGCGGTAACACAGATACGCAGTATTTT.

The chain recombines TRBV18 with TRBJ2-7; D unclear. The V and J ends lost 3 bases and 0 bases respectively, with 12 bases between them. CDR1 is KGHSH, CDR2 LQKENI, per germline. CDR3 length: 15 amino acids. The CDR3 is CASSPLLSDSYEQYF. DNA for the CDR3: TGTGCCAGCTCACCCTTGTTGTCTGACTCCTACGAGCAGTACTTC.

The chain links TRBV19 to TRBJ1-4; D might be TRBD1 (5 bases). The CDR3 sequence is 13 residues long. Trimming removed 10 bases at V and 8 bases at J, with 17 bases between. Germline CDR1 reads LNHDA; CDR2 reads SQIVND (reference sequence). The CDR3 DNA sequence: TGTGCCACTCGGGACCCGAGGGACGAAAAACTGTTTTTT. It specifies CATRDPRDEKLFF. Drawing the rest from reference TRBV19 and TRBJ1-4, the complete variable domain is DGGITQSPKYLFRKEGQNVTLSCEQNLNHDAMYWYRQDPGQGLRLIYYSQIVNDFQKGDIAEGYSVSREKKESFPLTVTSAQKNPTAFYLCATRDPRDEKLFFGSGTQLSVL.

Details on this clone: This sequence may be a read error, since a much larger clone differs from it by one base. Other DNA sequences from this sample encode an identical CDR3 as well. This chain uses TRBV7-8 with TRBJ1-2; D call uncertain. Germline loops: CDR1 SGHVS, CDR2 FQNEAQ. The CDR3 spans 14 residues. This CDR3 is CASSLGQASYGYTF. CDR3 DNA: TGTGCCAGCAGCTTAGGTCAGGCCAGCTATGGCTACACTTTC.

This sequence joins TRBV6-5 and TRBJ2-5; unclear D gene. CDR1 and CDR2 from the germline V gene are MNHEY and SVGAGI. The CDR3 is 13 residues long. V lost 2 bases and J 6 bases, leaving 10 bases between the germline ends. The CDR3 DNA is TGTGCCAGCAGTTACACCCTCCAGCAGACCCAGTACTTC. It is translated as CASSYTLQQTQYF.

The V and J genes are TRBV7-8 and TRBJ2-7; D may be TRBD2 (5 bases). CDR3 size: 16 residues. Trimming removed 2 bases from V and 2 bases from J, with 16 bases in between. Per the germline V gene, CDR1 is SGHVS and CDR2 is FQNEAQ. The chain's CDR3 is CASSLFPSGIPYEQYF. The CDR3 bases are TGTGCCAGCAGCTTATTCCCGAGCGGAATCCCCTACGAGCAGTACTTC.

The chain links TRBV7-9 to TRBJ1-1, with TRBD1 matching over 9 bases. In germline, CDR1 is SEHNR, CDR2 FQNEAQ (reference sequence). V was clipped by 7 bases and J by 1 base; unmatched bases: 13. There are 17 residues in the CDR3. The CDR3 nucleotides are TGTGCCAGCACTCCAGATTCGGGACAGGGATGGAACACTGAAGCTTTCTTT. Its translation: CASTPDSGQGWNTEAFF. The full variable domain, with the rest looked up from reference TRBV7-9 and TRBJ1-1, is DTGVSQNPRHKITKRGQNVTFRCDPISEHNRLYWYRQTLGQGPEFLTYFQNEAQLEKSRLLSDRFSAERPKGSFSTLEIQRTEQGDSAMYLCASTPDSGQGWNTEAFFGQGTRLTVV.

The sample holds a few counts of this clone. The chain combines TRBV10-3 with TRBJ1-2; 9 nucleotides agree with TRBD1. V gave up 6 bases and J gave up 8 bases; unmatched junction bases: 4. The CDR3 sequence is 12 residues long. Germline V gene data show CDR1 as ENHRY and CDR2 as SYGVKD. The CDR3 spells CAIRGQGTGYTF. The CDR3, as DNA: TGTGCCATCAGAGGACAGGGGACCGGCTACACCTTC.

The V call is TRBV18, the J call TRBJ1-1; no firm D call. The germline gives CDR1 KGHSH, CDR2 LQKENI. The CDR3 spans 14 residues. The ends were cut back, 2 bases at V and 0 bases at J, with 7 bases in the middle. In nucleotides, the CDR3 is TGTGCCAGCTCACCAACACCTTTGAACACTGAAGCTTTCTTT. This gives the protein CASSPTPLNTEAFF.

V usage is TRBV5-1 and J usage is TRBJ2-2; unclear D gene. Trimming removed 3 bases at V and 0 bases at J, with 12 bases between. The CDR3 has 16 amino acids. From germline, CDR1 is SGHRS and CDR2 YFSETQ. DNA for the CDR3: TGCGCCAGCAGCTCCGACGGATACGCGAACACCGGGGAGCTGTTTTTT. Protein sequence: CASSSDGYANTGELFF.

This chain uses TRBV10-3 with TRBJ1-3; tentatively, D is TRBD1 (6 bases). The CDR3 length is 15 residues. Trimming left V 2 bases short and J 2 bases short, with 10 bases between. Germline CDR1 is ENHRY and CDR2 is SYGVKD. CDR3 amino acids: CAISERAGAGNTIYF. The CDR3, as DNA: TGTGCCATCAGTGAGAGGGCAGGGGCTGGAAACACCATATATTTT.

DNA for the CDR3: TGCGCCAGCAGCTTGGTTACGGGGACAGGGGGCACTGAAGCTTTCTTT. Protein: CASSLVTGTGGTEAFF. The V gene is TRBV5-1, the J gene TRBJ1-1; 11 bases line up with TRBD1. CDR1 and CDR2 from the germline V gene are SGHRS and YFSETQ. The V gene end was trimmed by 0 bases and the J gene end by 4 bases; junction bases not matched to a gene: 5. This CDR3 has 16 amino acids.

A note on this clone: The DNA is left out, because the CDR3 cannot be placed on it with certainty; the CDR3 is given as TCRdb lists it. The V gene is TRBV19, the J gene TRBJ1-2; the table's TRBD1 call for D was not verified on the DNA. Germline V gene data show CDR1 as LNHDA and CDR2 as SQIVND (reference sequence). A total of 15 residues make up the CDR3, ends included. CDR3: CASSRPQGFGDGYTF.

The sample holds many counts of this clone. The chain employs TRBV27 and TRBJ2-3; TRBD2 matches 11 bases. The V segment lost 6 bases and the J segment 10 bases; nucleotides outside the gene matches: 12. From germline, CDR1 is MNHEY and CDR2 SMNVEV (reference sequence). The CDR3 runs 15 residues. CDR3 nucleotide sequence: TGTGCCAGCAGCCACCAACTAGCGGGGGAGAGCCCGCAGTATTTT. This codes for CASSHQLAGESPQYF.